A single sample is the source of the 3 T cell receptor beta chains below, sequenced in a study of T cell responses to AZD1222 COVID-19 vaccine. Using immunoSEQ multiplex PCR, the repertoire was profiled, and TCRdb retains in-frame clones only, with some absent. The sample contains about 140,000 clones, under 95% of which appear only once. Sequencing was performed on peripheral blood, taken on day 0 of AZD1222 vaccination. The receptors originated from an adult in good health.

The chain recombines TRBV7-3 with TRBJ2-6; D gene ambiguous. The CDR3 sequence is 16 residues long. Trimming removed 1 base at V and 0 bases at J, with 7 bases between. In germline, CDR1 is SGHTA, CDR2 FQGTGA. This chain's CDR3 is CASSLKASSGANVLTF. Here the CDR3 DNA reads TGTGCCAGCAGCTTAAAAGCCTCCTCTGGGGCCAACGTCCTGACTTTC.

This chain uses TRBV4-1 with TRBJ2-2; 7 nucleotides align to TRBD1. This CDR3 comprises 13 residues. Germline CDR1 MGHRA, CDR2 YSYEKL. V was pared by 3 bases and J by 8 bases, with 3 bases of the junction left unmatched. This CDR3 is CASSHTGVGELFF. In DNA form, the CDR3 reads TGCGCCAGCAGCCACACAGGGGTGGGGGAGCTGTTTTTT.

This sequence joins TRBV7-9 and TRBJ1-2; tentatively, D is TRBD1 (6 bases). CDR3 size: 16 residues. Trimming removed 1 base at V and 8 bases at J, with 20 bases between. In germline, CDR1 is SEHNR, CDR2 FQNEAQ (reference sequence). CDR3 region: CASSLDSLGGFRGYTF. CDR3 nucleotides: TGTGCCAGCAGCTTAGACTCTTTGGGGGGCTTCCGGGGCTACACCTTC.